This TCR beta chain was sequenced during a study of OX40 agonist ivuxolimab in advanced cancers. Study-level background: Patients took ivuxolimab, an agonistic anti-OX40 (CD134) antibody. Whole-study results and caveats: With doses of 0.1 to 3.0 mg/kg, CD4+ and CD8+ blood T cells had undergone clonal expansion by week 6.

Clones were read by immunoSEQ multiplex PCR, and TCRdb kept only the in-frame ones, dropping some. The sample holds 95,000 to 110,000 clones, around 93% seen once. Trimming stripped 7 bases from V and 7 bases from J, with 14 bases between. Germline V gene data show CDR1 as MDHEN and CDR2 as SYDVKM. The CDR3 has 13 residues. As regards this clone: Its antigen is unidentified.

This TCR came from an adult with an advanced solid tumor such as melanoma, head and neck, liver or kidney cancer. The sequencing here drew on CD4+ or CD8+ T cells sorted from blood, taken in a trial of the OX40 agonist ivuxolimab. The rearrangement joins TRBV28 to TRBJ1-5; D might be TRBD1 (6 bases). The CDR3 coding sequence is TGTGCCAGCACACCCCCCGGGGGCCAGCCCCAGCATTTT. The encoded protein is CASTPPGGQPQHF.